This entry features one TCR beta chain sequence. J lost 7 bases, V lost 6 bases, and 12 bases had no gene match. The CDR3 totals 17 residues. The germline V gene encodes CDR1 SNHLY and CDR2 FYNNEI. The record originates from a study of cytomegalovirus exposure and HLA in healthy donors. The PCR had 60 Vbeta and 13 Jbeta primers. This table comes from immunoSEQ multiplex PCR, and its TCRdb copy is limited to in-frame clones, with some not included. The sample has roughly 82,000 clones; approximately 72% are singletons. The chain is built from TRBV2 and TRBJ2-5, with 15 bases fitting TRBD2. This clonotype was sampled from a middle-aged woman in good health and CMV-seropositive. Sequencing used PBMCs. The CDR3 DNA reads as TGTGCCAGCAGGGCCGGACTAGCGGGGGGGCCTCAGGGGACCCAGTACTTC. Translating it yields CASRAGLAGGPQGTQYF.